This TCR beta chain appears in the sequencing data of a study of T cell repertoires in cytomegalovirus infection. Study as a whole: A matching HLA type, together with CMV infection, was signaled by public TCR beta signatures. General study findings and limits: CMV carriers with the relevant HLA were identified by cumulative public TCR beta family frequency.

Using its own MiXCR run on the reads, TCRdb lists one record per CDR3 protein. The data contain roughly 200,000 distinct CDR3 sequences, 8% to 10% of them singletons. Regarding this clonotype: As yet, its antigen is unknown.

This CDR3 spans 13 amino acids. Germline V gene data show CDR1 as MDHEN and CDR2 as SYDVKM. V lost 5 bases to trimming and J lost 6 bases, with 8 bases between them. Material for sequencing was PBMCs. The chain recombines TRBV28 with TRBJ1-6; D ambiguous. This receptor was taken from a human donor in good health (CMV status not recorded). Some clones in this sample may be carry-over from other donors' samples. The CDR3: CASSPSGNSPLHF. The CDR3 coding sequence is TGTGCCAGCAGTCCCTCGGGTAATTCACCCCTCCACTTT.